The 15 T cell receptor beta chains given below trace back to one sample, sequenced in a study of blood T cell repertoires in COVID-19. Sequencing was performed with immunoSEQ multiplex PCR; in TCRdb, only in-frame clones are kept and a portion is missing. The data contain approximately 62,000 clones, roughly four fifths of them singletons. The sample comprised peripheral blood. The receptors here all came from a man older than 75 with acute or convalescent COVID-19.

This clone has just a few counts. The rearrangement joins TRBV5-4 to TRBJ1-5; D ambiguous. Germline V gene sequence: CDR1 SGHNT, CDR2 YYREEE (reference sequence). Trimming removed 4 bases at V and 7 bases at J, with 15 bases between. The CDR3 covers 14 residues. The CDR3 nucleotides read TGTGCCAGCAGCAAGGACGGGAGATACCAGCCCCAGCATTTT. Residues: CASSKDGRYQPQHF.

This rearrangement joins TRBV3-1 (or the pseudogene TRBV3-2) to TRBJ1-1; D remains ambiguous. The length of the CDR3 is 13 residues. The germline V gene encodes CDR1 LGHDT and CDR2 YNNKEL (reference sequence). The germline V and J ends were trimmed by 0 bases and 6 bases, with 8 bases remaining between them. The CDR3 bases are TGTGCCAGCAGCCAAGATAGAGAGTCTGAAGCTTTCTTT. This encodes CASSQDRESEAFF.

V usage is TRBV12-3 or TRBV12-4 and J usage is TRBJ1-2, with D possibly matching TRBD1 (5 bases). The CDR3 sequence is 13 residues long. Trimming cost V 3 bases and J 4 bases, with 9 bases left between them. As DNA, the CDR3 is TGTGCCAGCAGTTTCGGGGGAGGCTATGGCTACACCTTC. Translation gives CASSFGGGYGYTF.

The chain recombines TRBV2 with TRBJ2-4; TRBD2 matches 9 bases. The CDR3 contains 15 residues. The germline V gene encodes CDR1 SNHLY and CDR2 FYNNEI. V gave up 5 bases and J gave up 4 bases; unmatched junction bases: 6. CDR3 DNA sequence: TGTGCCAGCAGTAGCCCTAGCGGGGCAAAAAACATTCAGTACTTC. It specifies CASSSPSGAKNIQYF.

This clone was observed a few times. The gene calls are TRBV5-1 and TRBJ2-2, with 8 bases lining up with TRBD1. CDR1 and CDR2 from the germline V gene are SGHRS and YFSETQ. This CDR3 has 17 residues. Trimming took 4 bases from V and 6 from J; bases not matched to a gene: 14. Written as DNA, the CDR3 is TGCGCCAGCAGCCCGCATCCGGCGACAGGGGAGGCCGGGGAGCTGTTTTTT. It specifies CASSPHPATGEAGELFF.

The chain employs TRBV3-1 (or the pseudogene TRBV3-2) and TRBJ2-5; TRBD1 aligns across 8 bases. V gave up 5 bases and J gave up 4 bases; unmatched junction bases: 9. The germline V gene encodes CDR1 LGHDT and CDR2 YNNKEL (reference sequence). The CDR3 is 15 amino acids. CDR3 protein: CASSGSTGVRETQYF. The CDR3 nucleotides are TGTGCCAGCAGCGGATCGACAGGGGTCAGAGAGACCCAGTACTTC.

This chain uses TRBV9 with TRBJ1-4, with TRBD1 identical over 7 bases. The CDR3 has 16 amino acids. Losses at the gene ends were 3 bases for V and 5 bases for J; bases not matched to a gene: 10. Looked up from germline, CDR1 is SGDLS and CDR2 is YYNGEE. DNA for the CDR3: TGTGCCAGCAGCGGAGATAAGACAGGGAGAAATGAAAAACTGTTTTTT. Translated, it gives CASSGDKTGRNEKLFF.

The chain links TRBV5-6 to TRBJ1-2; D unclear. The CDR3 totals 16 residues. V lost 4 bases and J 2 bases, leaving 18 bases between the germline ends. Germline V lookup: CDR1 SGHDT, CDR2 YYEEEE. The CDR3 DNA follows: TGTGCCAGCAGCCCTAAGCAGGCAAACTTGAACTATGGCTACACCTTC. This translates into CASSPKQANLNYGYTF. Together with reference TRBV5-6 and TRBJ1-2, the CDR3 gives the full variable domain: DAGVTQSPTHLIKTRGQQVTLRCSPKSGHDTVSWYQQALGQGPQFIFQYYEEEERQRGNFPDRFSGHQFPNYSSELNVNALLLGDSALYLCASSPKQANLNYGYTFGSGTRLTVV.

This chain links TRBV18 with TRBJ2-5, with a possible D match to TRBD1 (6 bases). Germline loops: CDR1 KGHSH, CDR2 LQKENI. Trimming shortened V by 4 bases and J by 5 bases, and 11 bases separated the two germline ends. This CDR3 has 13 amino acids. The CDR3 loop reads CASSLQGRETQYF. CDR3 in DNA: TGTGCCAGCTCACTACAGGGTAGGGAGACCCAGTACTTC.

DNA of the CDR3: TGTGCCAGCTCACCCGGCCTGGGGGGTGGGAATGAGCAGTTCTTC. This encodes CASSPGLGGGNEQFF. The rearrangement links TRBV18 to TRBJ2-1; D perhaps matches TRBD2 (6 bases). The V and J ends lost 3 bases and 7 bases respectively, with 16 bases between them. The CDR3 contains 15 residues. The germline V gene has CDR1 KGHSH and CDR2 LQKENI. The variable domain in full, completed from reference TRBV18 and TRBJ2-1, reads NAGVMQNPRHLVRRRGQEARLRCSPMKGHSHVYWYRQLPEEGLKFMVYLQKENIIDESGMPKERFSAEFPKEGPSILRIQQVVRGDSAAYFCASSPGLGGGNEQFFGPGTRLTVL.

The chain uses TRBV11-3 and TRBJ2-2, with 12 bases that match TRBD2. Germline CDR1 SGHNT, CDR2 YENEEA. V lost 8 bases, J lost 6 bases, and 10 bases stayed unmatched. The CDR3 is 16 residues long. The CDR3 loop reads CASQASGGAMAGELFF. In DNA, the CDR3 is TGTGCCAGCCAAGCTAGCGGGGGGGCAATGGCCGGGGAGCTGTTTTTT.

The CDR3 is CASSQAGRGGTQYF. The CDR3 DNA sequence: TGTGCCAGCAGCCAAGCAGGCCGGGGGGGAACGCAGTATTTT. This chain joins TRBV3-1 (or the pseudogene TRBV3-2) and TRBJ2-3; TRBD2 matches 8 bases. V shed 1 base, J shed 9 bases, and the junction held 6 bases outside the gene matches. Germline V gene lookup returns CDR1 LGHDT and CDR2 YNNKEL (reference sequence). The CDR3 spans 14 residues.

The chain uses TRBV4-1 and TRBJ1-5; no clear D gene. The CDR3 extends over 17 amino acids. Looked up from germline, CDR1 is MGHRA and CDR2 is YSYEKL. Deletions cut 2 bases from V and 6 bases from J, with 20 bases between. DNA of the CDR3: TGCGCCAGCAGCCAACCACTAGGGAGGCGCGGGAGTCAGCCCCAGCATTTT. Residues: CASSQPLGRRGSQPQHF.

This clone came up a few times. This sequence joins TRBV24-1 and TRBJ2-3; TRBD1 matches at 7 bases. CDR1 and CDR2 from the germline V gene are KGHDR and SFDVKD. The CDR3 length is 17 residues. J was trimmed by 0 bases and V by 4 bases; bases with no gene match: 9. CDR3 DNA sequence: TGTGCCACCAGTGACCCTCGACAGGGTTCTAGCACAGATACGCAGTATTTT. Translated, it gives CATSDPRQGSSTDTQYF.

The chain couples TRBV7-9 to TRBJ2-1, with 9 positions matching TRBD1. Germline V gene sequence: CDR1 SEHNR, CDR2 FQNEAQ (reference sequence). The CDR3 has 15 residues. V was clipped by 4 bases and J by 12 bases; unmatched bases: 13. The CDR3, as DNA: TGTGCCAGCAGCTCACTGGGGACAGGGAACGGTGGGCAGTTCTTC. As protein: CASSSLGTGNGGQFF.